This TCR beta chain was identified in a study of radiotherapy plus CTLA-4 blockade in lung cancer. Overall study: There were objective responses in 15% to 20% of patients, and roughly 32% had disease control.

This clone was observed once. The antigen is undetermined. Study-level points and caveats: Radiotherapy was combined with ipilimumab, and tumor-derived TCR clones then expanded in blood.

The data were produced by immunoSEQ multiplex PCR, yet TCRdb's version contains in-frame clones alone and is incomplete. The sample contains about 45,000 clones, about 67% of which appear only once. The clonotype comes from a human donor with non-small cell lung cancer who had a partial response to radiotherapy plus ipilimumab. The input for sequencing was peripheral blood, taken from a patient treated with radiotherapy plus ipilimumab.

The CDR3 coding sequence is TGTGCCAGCAGTGGATTTGCGGGAGCTGAAGCTTTCTTT. It is translated as CASSGFAGAEAFF. The chain is built from TRBV2 and TRBJ1-1; D unclear. Germline assignment: CDR1 SNHLY and CDR2 FYNNEI. V lost 4 bases and J 6 bases, leaving 12 bases between the germline ends. The CDR3 is 13 residues long.